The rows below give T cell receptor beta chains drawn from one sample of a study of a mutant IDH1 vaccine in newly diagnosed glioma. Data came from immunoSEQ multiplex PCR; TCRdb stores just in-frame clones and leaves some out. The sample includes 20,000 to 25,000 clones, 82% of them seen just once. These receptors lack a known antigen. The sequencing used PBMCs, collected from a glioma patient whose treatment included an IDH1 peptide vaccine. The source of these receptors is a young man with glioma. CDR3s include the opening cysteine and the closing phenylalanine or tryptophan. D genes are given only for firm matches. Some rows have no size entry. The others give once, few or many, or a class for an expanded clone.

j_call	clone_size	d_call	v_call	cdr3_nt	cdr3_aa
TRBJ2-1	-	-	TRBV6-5	TGTGCCAGCAGTTACTCTTTCCTAGAAAGTGAGCAGTTCTTC	CASSYSFLESEQFF
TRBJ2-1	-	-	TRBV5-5	TGTGCCAGCAGCTTGTTCCCTGATGAGCAGTTCTTC	CASSLFPDEQFF
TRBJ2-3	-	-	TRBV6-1	TGTGCCAGCGAAAACCCCCCAGGGGATACGCAGTATTTT	CASENPPGDTQYF
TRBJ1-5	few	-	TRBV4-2	TGTGCCAGCAGCCAAGAAGGGGCGGAGGGAGGGCAGCCCCAGCATTTT	CASSQEGAEGGQPQHF
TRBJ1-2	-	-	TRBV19	TGTGCCAGTAGCTTGGTACGAGACACAATTTGGGGCGCCTATGGCTACACCTTC	CASSLVRDTIWGAYGYTF
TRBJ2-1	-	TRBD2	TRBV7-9	TGTGCCAGCAGCCTTAGCGGGGGGAACAATGAGCAGTTCTTC	CASSLSGGNNEQFF
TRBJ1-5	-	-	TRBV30	TGTGCCTGGAGTGTATGGGGTAGCAATCAGCCCCAGCATTTT	CAWSVWGSNQPQHF
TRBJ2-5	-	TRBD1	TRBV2	TGTGCCAGCAGTGAGAGACAGGGCCAAGAGACCCAGTACTTC	CASSERQGQETQYF
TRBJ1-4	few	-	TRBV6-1	TGTGCCAGCAGTGAAGTACCGGGAACAAATGAAAAACTGTTTTTT	CASSEVPGTNEKLFF
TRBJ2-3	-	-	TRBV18	TGTGCCAGCTCACCCTTGGCCGTTCAAGATACGCAGTATTTT	CASSPLAVQDTQYF
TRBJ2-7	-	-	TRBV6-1	TGTGCCAGCAGTGAAGGTTCGGACAACTACGAGCAGTACTTC	CASSEGSDNYEQYF
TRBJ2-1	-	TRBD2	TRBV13	TGTGCCAGCAGCTTAGCGAGAACGGGAGGACCCAATGAGCAGTTCTTC	CASSLARTGGPNEQFF
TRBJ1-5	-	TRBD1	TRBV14	TGTGCCAGCAGCCAAGATGAGCGGGACAGGGTTAGCAATCAGCCCCAGCATTTT	CASSQDERDRVSNQPQHF
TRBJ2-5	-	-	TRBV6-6	TGTGCCAGCAGTTACGTGGGTCGAGAGACCCAGTACTTC	CASSYVGRETQYF
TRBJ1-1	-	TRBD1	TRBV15	TGTGCCACCCGCTTGGACAGGGGATCCACTGAAGCTTTCTTT	CATRLDRGSTEAFF
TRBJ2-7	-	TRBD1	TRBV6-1	TGTGCCAGCAGTGAGCTTCCGGGACAGGGGGCCTACGAGCAGTACTTC	CASSELPGQGAYEQYF
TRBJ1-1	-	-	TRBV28	TGTGCCAGCAGTTCCCCTTCAGGGAACACTGAAGCTTTCTTT	CASSSPSGNTEAFF
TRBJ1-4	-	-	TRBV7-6	TGTGCCAGCAGCCAAAGGGCCGGGGGTGAAAAACTGTTTTTT	CASSQRAGGEKLFF
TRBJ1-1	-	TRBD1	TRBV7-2	TGTGCCAGCAGCCCAGGACAGGGGATGGGACCTGAAGCTTTCTTT	CASSPGQGMGPEAFF
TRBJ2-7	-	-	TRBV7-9	TGTGCCAGCAGCTTAGCCAGGGGACCCTACGAGCAGTACTTC	CASSLARGPYEQYF
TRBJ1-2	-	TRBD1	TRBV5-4	TGTGCCAGCAGCTCCCGGGACAGGGGCGTCCGTGGCTATGGCTACACCTTC	CASSSRDRGVRGYGYTF
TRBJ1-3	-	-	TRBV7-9	TGTGCCAGCAGCCCCGGGCCAGCCTTTTCTGGAAACACCATATATTTT	CASSPGPAFSGNTIYF
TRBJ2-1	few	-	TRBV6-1	TGTGCCAGCAGTGAAGTAGGGGAAGGGAGCAATGAGCAGTTCTTC	CASSEVGEGSNEQFF
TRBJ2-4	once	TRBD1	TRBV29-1	TGCAGCGTGGAGGACAGGGACAAAAACATTCAGTACTTC	CSVEDRDKNIQYF
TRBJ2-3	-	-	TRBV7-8	TGTGCCAGCAGCTTCCAACCGGGACCCCCCACAGATACGCAGTATTTT	CASSFQPGPPTDTQYF
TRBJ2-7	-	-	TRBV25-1	TGTGCCAGCAGTGAATCAGGTTACGAGCAGTACTTC	CASSESGYEQYF
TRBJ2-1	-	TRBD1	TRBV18	TGTGCCAGCTCACCTCGACAGGGGGCTCCCAATGAGCAGTTCTTC	CASSPRQGAPNEQFF
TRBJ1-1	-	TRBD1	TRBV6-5	TGTGCCAGCGCCTGGGACAGGAGGAACACTGAAGCTTTCTTT	CASAWDRRNTEAFF
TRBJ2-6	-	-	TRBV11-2	TGTGCCAGCAGCCGTCGGGTAGCGGAGTTCTCTGGGGCCAACGTCCTGACTTTC	CASSRRVAEFSGANVLTF
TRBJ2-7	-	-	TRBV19	TGTGCCAGTAGTATAGGTCCTAATTACGAGCAGTACTTC	CASSIGPNYEQYF
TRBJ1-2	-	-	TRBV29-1	TGCAGCGTTGAGAGGCAGGGAGGAGGCTACACCTTC	CSVERQGGGYTF
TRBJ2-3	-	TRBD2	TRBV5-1	TGCGCCAGCAGTTTGGGGGCGGGAGGGCCCCCTAGCACAGATACGCAGTATTTT	CASSLGAGGPPSTDTQYF
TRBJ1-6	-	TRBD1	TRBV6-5	TGTGCCAGCAGTCGCTCCCAGGGGGTCAGTTCACCCCTCCACTTT	CASSRSQGVSSPLHF
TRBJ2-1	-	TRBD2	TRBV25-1	TGTGCCAGCAGTGAATTGGGGGTAGCGGGAGGTGAGCAGTTCTTC	CASSELGVAGGEQFF
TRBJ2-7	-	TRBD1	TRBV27	TGTGCCAGCAGTCCCCGGGACAGGGTGTTTTACGAGCAGTACTTC	CASSPRDRVFYEQYF
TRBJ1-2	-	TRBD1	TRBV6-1	TGTGCCACCCTGACAGGGGGGGCCAACTATGGCTACACCTTC	CATLTGGANYGYTF
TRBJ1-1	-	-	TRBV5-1	TGCGCCAGCAGCTCGCAAACAGGGTTCACTGAAGCTTTCTTT	CASSSQTGFTEAFF
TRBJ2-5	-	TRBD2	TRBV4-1	TGCGCCAGCAGCCCCCGGACTAGCGGGAGTAGGGAGACCCAGTACTTC	CASSPRTSGSRETQYF
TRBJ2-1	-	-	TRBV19	TGTGCCAGTAGTACGCTAGCATCCTACAATGAGCAGTTCTTC	CASSTLASYNEQFF
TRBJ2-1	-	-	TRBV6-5	TGTGCCAGCAGTTACCCGGGCGGAACCTACAATGAGCAGTTCTTC	CASSYPGGTYNEQFF
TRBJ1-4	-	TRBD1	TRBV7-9	TGTGCCAGCAGCTTGGGACAGGCGAGTGATAATGAAAAACTGTTTTTT	CASSLGQASDNEKLFF
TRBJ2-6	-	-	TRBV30	TGTGCCTGGAGCCCTCGACCGGGATTCTCTGGGGCCAACGTCCTGACTTTC	CAWSPRPGFSGANVLTF
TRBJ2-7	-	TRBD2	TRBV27	TGTGCCAGCAGTTTATGGGCTAGCGGCGGCTACGAGCAGTACTTC	CASSLWASGGYEQYF
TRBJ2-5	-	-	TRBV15	TGTGCCACCAAAGGACAAGGGACCCAGTACTTC	CATKGQGTQYF